Listed below are T cell receptor beta chains from one sample, sequenced in a study of identical twins. TCRdb analysed the 5' RACE reads with MiXCR anew, one entry per CDR3 protein. Among 1.5 million to 2 million distinct CDR3 sequences listed, under 35% were seen once. The sample taken for sequencing was cord blood. These receptors were collected from a newborn girl in good health. CDR3s leave out the opening cysteine and the closing phenylalanine or tryptophan. D genes are given only for firm matches.

TRBV20-1,TRBJ1-2,-,SASRDQDYGYT
TRBV21-1,TRBJ1-2,-,ASSKVPISATEVRYGYT
TRBV6-4,TRBJ2-1,-,ATDRPGPTGYREQF
TRBV30,TRBJ1-6,-,AWSYGYNSPLH
TRBV4-2,TRBJ1-5,-,ASSLQDHSNQPQH
TRBV5-1,TRBJ1-2,TRBD1,ASKTTGDEGHYGYT
TRBV10-3,TRBJ2-3,-,AISAGSGTDTQY
TRBV20-1,TRBJ2-1,TRBD2,SAYRTSGYNEQF
TRBV14,TRBJ1-1,-,ASSLGTWLIGRAEAF
TRBV20-1,TRBJ2-7,TRBD2,SARGILAFGPNEQY
TRBV24-1,TRBJ1-2,-,ATSDARGYT
TRBV25-1,TRBJ1-2,-,ASSVGTADYGYT
TRBV15,TRBJ2-7,TRBD2,ATSRDYGLAGRGYEQY
TRBV6-6,TRBJ1-5,-,ASSYFTGRQPQH
TRBV14,TRBJ1-6,TRBD1,ASRTGGANNSPLH
TRBV4-1,TRBJ2-6,-,ASSQVEVRFSGANVLT
TRBV5-1,TRBJ2-2,-,ASSLAAYTGGELF